This entry is about one TCR beta chain. Antigen specificity is unknown. The entry originates in a study of cytomegalovirus exposure and HLA in healthy donors. General observations from the study: Sequencing depth roughly uniform across donors was assumed in presence/absence analyses. As a later analysis revealed, the rate of TCR association differed by HLA locus, with DRB1 most and HLA-C fewest. Some TCR beta chains (about 180 of them) were listed as cytomegalovirus-associated.

The PCR used 60 Vbeta and 13 Jbeta primers. Generated by immunoSEQ multiplex PCR, the TCRdb table keeps only in-frame clones and is missing some. The sample includes about 200,000 clones, roughly 80% of them seen just once. CDR3 length: 14 residues. CDR1 and CDR2 (germline): SEHNR, FQNEAQ (reference sequence). The ends lost 3 bases at V and 3 bases at J; junction bases unmatched: 5. The source is a woman aged 18-29 years in good health and CMV-seronegative. The rearrangement links TRBV7-9 to TRBJ2-7, with 7 bases lining up with TRBD1. The sequencing sample was made of PBMCs. The CDR3 reads CASSFRDSLYEQYF. Written as DNA, the CDR3 is TGTGCCAGCAGCTTCCGGGACAGCCTCTACGAGCAGTACTTC.